The 23 T cell receptor beta chains presented below share a single source sample, sequenced in a study of blood T cell repertoires in COVID-19. Data came from immunoSEQ multiplex PCR; TCRdb stores just in-frame clones and leaves some out. The repertoire holds roughly 240,000 clones, with approximately 83% as singletons. Sequenced material: peripheral blood. The receptor source for this set is a woman younger than 45 who had recovered from COVID-19.

J is TRBJ1-6 and V is TRBV15, with D hard to call. With 0 bases removed from V and 6 bases from J, the gap between germline ends came to 9 bases. CDR3 length: 15 amino acids. CDR1 is LNHNV and CDR2 is YYDKDF in the germline V gene (reference sequence). CDR3 loop: CATSREVISNSPLHF. Written as DNA, the CDR3 is TGTGCCACCAGCAGAGAAGTTATTAGTAATTCACCCCTCCACTTT. Together with reference TRBV15 and TRBJ1-6, the CDR3 gives the full variable domain: DAMVIQNPRYQVTQFGKPVTLSCSQTLNHNVMYWYQQKSSQAPKLLFHYYDKDFNNEADTPDNFQSRRPNTSFCFLDIRSPGLGDTAMYLCATSREVISNSPLHFGNGTRLTVT.

V usage is TRBV9 and J usage is TRBJ2-6; no firm D call. The CDR3 is made up of 14 amino acids. Germline V CDR1 and CDR2: SGDLS, YYNGEE. The germline V and J ends were trimmed by 2 bases and 4 bases, with 7 bases remaining between them. CDR3 amino acids: CASSVVSGANVLTF. The CDR3 DNA reads as TGTGCCAGCAGCGTCGTTAGCGGGGCCAACGTCCTGACTTTC. Supplemented by reference TRBV9 and TRBJ2-6, the full variable domain reads DSGVTQTPKHLITATGQRVTLRCSPRSGDLSVYWYQQSLDQGLQFLIQYYNGEERAKGNILERFSAQQFPDLHSELNLSSLELGDSALYFCASSVVSGANVLTFGAGSRLTVL.

The V and J genes are TRBV5-1 and TRBJ2-2; 8 nucleotides agree with TRBD2. Germline loops: CDR1 SGHRS, CDR2 YFSETQ. V lost 6 bases to trimming and J lost 7 bases; unmatched junction nucleotides: 8. The CDR3 is 14 amino acids. CDR3 coding DNA: TGCGCCAGCACCCGGACTAGCCGGGGCGGGGAGCTGTTTTTT. Its translation is CASTRTSRGGELFF.

The V gene is TRBV9, the J gene TRBJ2-1, with D perhaps TRBD1 (5 bases). V dropped 3 bases and J dropped 9 bases, with 16 bases sitting between them. In germline, CDR1 is SGDLS, CDR2 YYNGEE. The CDR3 length is 14 residues. The CDR3 bases are TGTGCCAGCAGCGCAGATCCTTGGGGCTCTGAGCAGTTCTTC. It yields the protein CASSADPWGSEQFF.

The rearrangement links TRBV7-3 to TRBJ2-3, with a possible D match to TRBD2 (7 bases). The germline V gene has CDR1 SGHTA and CDR2 FQGTGA. CDR3 size: 16 residues. V dropped 1 base and J dropped 0 bases, with 11 bases sitting between them. CDR3 sequence: CASSLMGGPSTDTQYF. The DNA of the CDR3 is TGTGCCAGCAGCTTAATGGGGGGGCCTAGCACAGATACGCAGTATTTT.

This rearrangement joins TRBV6-5 to TRBJ2-7; the match to TRBD1 covers 8 bases. J lost 2 bases, V lost 4 bases, and 4 bases had no gene match. The CDR3 has 14 residues. Germline loops: CDR1 MNHEY, CDR2 SVGAGI. The DNA for the CDR3 is TGTGCCAGCAGTTTCTCACAGGGGGCCTACGAGCAGTACTTC. Its protein product is CASSFSQGAYEQYF.

V is TRBV6-5 and J is TRBJ2-5; D ambiguous. Germline V gives CDR1 MNHEY, CDR2 SVGAGI. Trimming removed 2 bases at V and 5 bases at J, with 15 bases between. This CDR3 is built from 15 residues. CDR3 sequence: CASSYRGLSGETQYF. The DNA for the CDR3 is TGTGCCAGCAGTTACCGCGGTTTAAGTGGGGAGACCCAGTACTTC.

The CDR3 DNA reads TGTGCCAGCACCACCGGGCAGGGGGCTGGATCGGTCACCGGGGAGCTGTTTTTT. Translation gives CASTTGQGAGSVTGELFF. The J gene is TRBJ2-2, the V gene TRBV9; 8 bases map to TRBD1. The germline CDR1 and CDR2 sequences are SGDLS and YYNGEE. J lost 4 bases, V lost 6 bases, and 17 bases had no gene match. This CDR3 spans 18 amino acids.

The genes are TRBV29-1 and TRBJ1-5, with 8 bases fitting TRBD1. This CDR3 has 13 amino acids. In germline, CDR1 is SQVTM, CDR2 ANQGSEA. Trimming took 7 bases from V and 2 from J; bases not matched to a gene: 4. The chain's CDR3 is CSALTGGNQPQHF. CDR3 DNA: TGCAGCGCGCTGACAGGGGGCAATCAGCCCCAGCATTTT.

CDR3 in DNA: TGTGCCAGCAGCCAAAGGGACAGGGGTTGCGAGCAGTACTTC. Translated: CASSQRDRGCEQYF. The genes are TRBV3-1 (or the pseudogene TRBV3-2) and TRBJ2-7; 10 bases map to TRBD1. The germline gives CDR1 LGHDT, CDR2 YNNKEL (reference sequence). Trimming took 2 bases from V and 6 from J; bases not matched to a gene: 4. This CDR3 is 14 amino acids long.

In its sample, this clone was seen once. The chain employs TRBV3-1 (or the pseudogene TRBV3-2) and TRBJ1-1; D not resolved. The CDR3 has 14 residues. The ends were cut back, 1 base at V and 8 bases at J, with 14 bases in the middle. CDR1 is LGHDT, CDR2 YNNKEL, per germline (reference sequence). The CDR3 DNA sequence: TGTGCCAGCAGCCAAGTTCTAGACTCTCTCGAAGCTTTCTTT. It yields the protein CASSQVLDSLEAFF.

The CDR3 protein is CASSPTTSGGLYNEQFF. The CDR3 DNA follows: TGTGCCAGCTCTCCAACAACTAGCGGGGGGCTCTACAATGAGCAGTTCTTC. J is TRBJ2-1 and V is TRBV18; 12 bases line up with TRBD2. V dropped 6 bases and J dropped 3; count of bases not matched to a gene: 9. The CDR3 covers 17 residues. Germline V gives CDR1 KGHSH, CDR2 LQKENI.

Concerning this clone: A much larger clonotype is one base distant, so this may be a read error. J is TRBJ2-7 and V is TRBV4-3; 7 nucleotides line up with TRBD2. After removal of 0 bases from V and 3 bases from J, the junction contained 2 bases not matched to a gene. CDR1 LGHNA and CDR2 YSLEER come from the germline V gene. This CDR3 has 14 residues. CDR3 amino acids: CASSQDAGVYEQYF. CDR3 DNA sequence: TGCGCCAGCAGCCAAGATGCGGGGGTCTACGAGCAGTACTTC.

The chain links TRBV5-4 to TRBJ2-2; 9 bases align to TRBD1. The CDR3 runs to 16 residues. Germline CDR1 is SGHNT and CDR2 is YYREEE (reference sequence). V lost 5 bases to trimming and J lost 1 base; unmatched junction nucleotides: 6. CDR3 residues: CASRKGQGRNTGELFF. In DNA, the CDR3 is TGTGCCAGCAGGAAGGGACAGGGTCGGAACACCGGGGAGCTGTTTTTT.

This clone is a singleton in its sample. The rearrangement joins TRBV2 to TRBJ2-7; D is perhaps TRBD2 (5 bases). The ends were cut back, 8 bases at V and 2 bases at J, with 19 bases in the middle. The CDR3 runs 15 residues. The germline CDR1 and CDR2 sequences are SNHLY and FYNNEI. The CDR3 spells CASGPGIAEAYEQYF. CDR3 DNA sequence: TGTGCCAGCGGGCCGGGGATCGCGGAGGCCTACGAGCAGTACTTC.

V is TRBV18 and J is TRBJ2-2; 8 nucleotides align to TRBD1. The CDR3 has 15 residues. The V segment lost 2 bases and the J segment 6 bases; nucleotides outside the gene matches: 5. Germline V gene sequence: CDR1 KGHSH, CDR2 LQKENI. CDR3 loop: CASSPGRGRSGELFF. The DNA of the CDR3 is TGTGCCAGCTCACCAGGCAGGGGGCGATCCGGGGAGCTGTTTTTT.

The chain links TRBV7-2 to TRBJ2-1; 10 bases match TRBD1. Germline V gene lookup returns CDR1 SGHTA and CDR2 FQGNSA. The V segment lost 1 base and the J segment 5 bases; nucleotides outside the gene matches: 2. The CDR3 has 15 residues. DNA for the CDR3: TGTGCCAGCAGCTTAGTCGGACAGGGGGACAATGAGCAGTTCTTC. This codes for CASSLVGQGDNEQFF.

The genes are TRBV7-9 and TRBJ1-2, with 9 bases that match TRBD1. The CDR3 consists of 15 residues. The germline V gene has CDR1 SEHNR and CDR2 FQNEAQ (reference sequence). After removal of 4 bases from V and 4 bases from J, the junction contained 7 bases not matched to a gene. CDR3 region: CASSWTGAVSYGYTF. The CDR3 DNA reads as TGTGCCAGCAGCTGGACAGGGGCCGTCTCCTATGGCTACACCTTC.

This clone was detected only once. The V call is TRBV19, the J call TRBJ1-2, with TRBD1 as a possible D gene (6 bases). V was shortened by 10 bases and J by 4 bases, with 13 bases between the two germline ends. From germline, CDR1 is LNHDA and CDR2 SQIVND (reference sequence). This CDR3 comprises 12 residues. The DNA for the CDR3 is TGTGCCACCCGGGACACCCCCTATGGCTACACCTTC. This codes for CATRDTPYGYTF.

This clone was detected only a few times. This chain connects TRBV18 to TRBJ2-3; 11 bases match TRBD2. This CDR3 is 15 amino acids long. Germline CDR1 and CDR2: KGHSH and LQKENI. V dropped 3 bases and J dropped 1; count of bases not matched to a gene: 0. The DNA of the CDR3 is TGTGCCAGCTCACCGACTAGCGGGGGCACAGATACGCAGTATTTT. Its translation: CASSPTSGGTDTQYF. Full variable domain (outside the CDR3, taken from reference TRBV18 and TRBJ2-3): NAGVMQNPRHLVRRRGQEARLRCSPMKGHSHVYWYRQLPEEGLKFMVYLQKENIIDESGMPKERFSAEFPKEGPSILRIQQVVRGDSAAYFCASSPTSGGTDTQYFGPGTRLTVL.

V gene TRBV5-1 combines with J gene TRBJ2-1, with 8 bases aligning to TRBD2. There are 17 residues in the CDR3. Germline V gene sequence: CDR1 SGHRS, CDR2 YFSETQ. V gave up 4 bases and J gave up 0 bases; unmatched junction bases: 9. The CDR3 protein is CASSTLTSEYSYNEQFF. The CDR3 DNA is TGCGCCAGCAGCACTTTGACTAGCGAGTACTCCTACAATGAGCAGTTCTTC.

The V and J genes are TRBV12-5 and TRBJ1-3; D remains unclear. The CDR3 spans 13 residues. Deletions cut 6 bases from V and 0 bases from J, with 6 bases between. Germline CDR1 and CDR2: LGHNT and FRNRAP. DNA for the CDR3: TGTGCTAGTGGCGGACTCTCTGGAAACACCATATATTTT. Protein: CASGGLSGNTIYF.

The genes are TRBV29-1 and TRBJ1-2, with 10 nucleotides matching TRBD1. V lost 6 bases, J lost 5 bases, and 6 bases stayed unmatched. The CDR3 loop spans 13 amino acids. Germline CDR1 reads SQVTM; CDR2 reads ANQGSEA. CDR3 nucleotides: TGCAGCGTGACAGGGGGCGAGTTATATGGCTACACCTTC. Encoded protein: CSVTGGELYGYTF.